The 27 T cell receptor beta chains below were found in one sample sequenced in a study of shared clonotypes between healthy human individuals. In the naive CD8 group, cells lacked CD45RO and were positively selected for CCR7, so terminally differentiated effector memory CD45RA+ cells were left out. Here immunoSEQ multiplex PCR was the method, and the copy in TCRdb shows in-frame clones only, minus some. The top ten hold around 1.1% of the sample, which has about 2 million clones, about 95% seen once. Sequencing was performed on naive CD8+ T cells sorted from blood. These TCRs come from a man aged 18 to 30 in good health.

The chain has TRBV7-9 and TRBJ2-7, with 8 nucleotides matching TRBD1. J gave up 1 base and V 4 bases, and 3 bases lay outside the gene matches. Germline V gene data show CDR1 as SEHNR and CDR2 as FQNEAQ (reference sequence). The CDR3 runs 14 residues. CDR3 sequence (DNA): TGTGCCAGCAGCTCCTGGGACAGGTCCTACGAGCAGTACTTC. Its protein product is CASSSWDRSYEQYF.

The rearrangement links TRBV7-9 to TRBJ1-6, with D tentatively TRBD1 (6 bases). CDR1 and CDR2 from the germline V gene are SEHNR and FQNEAQ (reference sequence). The CDR3 consists of 17 residues. V was shortened by 0 bases and J by 6 bases, with 15 bases between the two germline ends. CDR3: CASSLALGGIGNSPLHF. The CDR3 nucleotides are TGTGCCAGCAGCTTAGCTCTAGGGGGTATCGGTAATTCACCCCTCCACTTT.

The chain uses TRBV9 and TRBJ1-1; D unresolved. The ends were cut back, 4 bases at V and 3 bases at J, with 16 bases in the middle. CDR1 and CDR2 from the germline V gene are SGDLS and YYNGEE. The CDR3 spans 15 residues. CDR3 nucleotides: TGTGCCAGCAGCACGTGGACGGGCTCCGACACTGAAGCTTTCTTT. Amino acid sequence: CASSTWTGSDTEAFF.

The sample holds one count of this clone. This chain connects TRBV30 to TRBJ2-3, with TRBD2 identical over 9 bases. V shed 0 bases, J shed 4 bases, and the junction held 8 bases outside the gene matches. Germline V CDR1 and CDR2: GTSNPN, SVGIG (reference sequence). This CDR3 has 16 amino acids. CDR3: CAWSVGLAGWSDTQYF. CDR3 sequence (DNA): TGTGCCTGGAGTGTGGGGCTAGCGGGGTGGTCAGATACGCAGTATTTT.

The chain uses TRBV6-1 and TRBJ2-7; 8 bases line up with TRBD1. The CDR3 is made up of 15 amino acids. Germline V lookup: CDR1 MNHNS, CDR2 SASEGT. V shed 1 base and J 5 bases; nucleotides not matched to a gene: 7. CDR3 amino acids: CASSEGRGQRHEQYF. CDR3 sequence (DNA): TGTGCCAGCAGTGAAGGCAGGGGGCAAAGGCACGAGCAGTACTTC.

This clone was seen more than once but under ten times. This chain joins TRBV28 and TRBJ2-7; 7 bases match TRBD2. The CDR3 is 14 amino acids. Trimming at V came to 4 bases and at J to 4 bases, leaving 7 bases not matched to a gene. Looked up from germline, CDR1 is MDHEN and CDR2 is SYDVKM. The CDR3 sequence is CASSSLGGVYEQYF. The CDR3 region has the DNA TGTGCCAGCAGTTCGCTGGGGGGGGTATACGAGCAGTACTTC.

This chain uses TRBV13 with TRBJ2-3; TRBD2 agrees at 15 bases. The CDR3 runs to 17 residues. Losses at the gene ends were 4 bases for V and 6 bases for J; bases not matched to a gene: 8. Germline lookup yields CDR1 PRHDT and CDR2 FYEKMQ (reference sequence). The CDR3 reads CASSWGLAGGLTDTQYF. CDR3 sequence (DNA): TGTGCCAGCAGCTGGGGACTAGCGGGAGGACTAACGGATACGCAGTATTTT.

The CDR3 here is CASASGRLSSYEQYF. The DNA of the CDR3 is TGTGCCAGCGCCTCCGGACGCTTGAGCTCCTACGAGCAGTACTTC. This rearrangement joins TRBV6-1 to TRBJ2-7; D remains unclear. V lost 8 bases, J lost 0 bases, and 17 bases lay in between. The CDR3 extends over 15 amino acids. Germline V gene lookup returns CDR1 MNHNS and CDR2 SASEGT.

This clone was seen just once. The V gene is TRBV30, the J gene TRBJ2-7; TRBD1 is a possible D gene (6 bases). From germline, CDR1 is GTSNPN and CDR2 SVGIG (reference sequence). With 0 bases removed from V and 4 bases from J, the gap between germline ends came to 25 bases. The CDR3 has 18 amino acids. The CDR3 DNA reads TGTGCCTGGAGTGTACCGATTAGACGACAGGCGTATCGATACGAGCAGTACTTC. Residues: CAWSVPIRRQAYRYEQYF.

This sequence joins TRBV11-3 and TRBJ2-2; maybe TRBD1 (5 bases). Trimming shortened V by 5 bases and J by 5 bases, and 12 bases separated the two germline ends. The CDR3 runs to 14 residues. The germline V gene has CDR1 SGHNT and CDR2 YENEEA. CDR3 sequence: CASSPASGTGELFF. The CDR3 DNA sequence: TGTGCCAGCAGCCCCGCCTCAGGGACCGGGGAGCTGTTTTTT.

The V call is TRBV10-2, the J call TRBJ2-2; 9 nucleotides align to TRBD2. This CDR3 spans 13 amino acids. V dropped 10 bases and J dropped 5; count of bases not matched to a gene: 5. The germline V gene encodes CDR1 WSHSY and CDR2 SAAADI. CDR3 in amino acids: CATLGLATGELFF. In DNA, the CDR3 is TGCGCCACCCTGGGACTAGCAACCGGGGAGCTGTTTTTT.

J is TRBJ2-3 and V is TRBV2; no definite D call. CDR1 SNHLY and CDR2 FYNNEI come from the germline V gene. The CDR3 covers 13 residues. V was cut by 1 base and J by 5 bases, with 7 bases left in between. CDR3 loop: CASSEGAGDTQYF. The CDR3 DNA reads as TGTGCCAGCAGTGAAGGGGCTGGAGATACGCAGTATTTT.

This clone is a singleton in its sample. The chain employs TRBV28 and TRBJ1-6; 7 nucleotides align to TRBD1. Germline CDR1 MDHEN, CDR2 SYDVKM. V lost 4 bases, J lost 5 bases, and 11 bases stayed unmatched. This CDR3 is 17 amino acids long. In nucleotides, the CDR3 is TGTGCCAGCAGTTCTCCGACAGGGCGGACCGATAATTCACCCCTCCACTTT. Its protein product is CASSSPTGRTDNSPLHF.

The table lists this clone with a count of one. J is TRBJ2-3 and V is TRBV13, with D unresolved. The CDR3 contains 12 residues. The V and J ends lost 5 bases and 6 bases respectively, with 9 bases between them. Germline CDR1 PRHDT, CDR2 FYEKMQ (reference sequence). This chain's CDR3 is CASSQGSDTQYF. The CDR3 coding sequence is TGTGCCAGCAGCCAAGGCTCGGATACGCAGTATTTT.

The genes are TRBV7-9 and TRBJ2-7, with D possibly matching TRBD1 (6 bases). In germline, CDR1 is SEHNR, CDR2 FQNEAQ (reference sequence). The ends were cut back, 8 bases at V and 6 bases at J, with 14 bases in the middle. This CDR3 has 12 residues. CDR3: CASLLDSTEQYF. Here the CDR3 DNA reads TGTGCCAGCCTCCTGGACAGTACCGAGCAGTACTTC.

The table lists this clone with a count of one. The V and J genes are TRBV13 and TRBJ2-7; D assignment may be TRBD1 or TRBD2 (6 bases each). V was cut by 3 bases and J by 5 bases, with 11 bases left in between. This CDR3 has 13 amino acids. CDR1 is PRHDT, CDR2 FYEKMQ, per germline (reference sequence). The CDR3 region has the DNA TGTGCCAGCAGCTTCCCGGGGGCCGACGAGCAGTACTTC. As protein: CASSFPGADEQYF. The variable domain in full, with the rest retrieved from reference TRBV13 and TRBJ2-7, is AAGVIQSPRHLIKEKRETATLKCYPIPRHDTVYWYQQGPGQDPQFLISFYEKMQSDKGSIPDRFSAQQFSDYHSELNMSSLELGDSALYFCASSFPGADEQYFGPGTRLTVT.

This sequence joins TRBV19 and TRBJ2-7; 9 nucleotides align to TRBD1. V gave up 3 bases and J gave up 5 bases; unmatched junction bases: 5. Germline V gene sequence: CDR1 LNHDA, CDR2 SQIVND (reference sequence). The CDR3 totals 14 residues. The CDR3 DNA reads as TGTGCCAGTAGTATCCGGGACAGGGCCCACGAGCAGTACTTC. Its translation is CASSIRDRAHEQYF.

The CDR3 here is CASSLVSLDGYTF. In DNA, the CDR3 is TGTGCCAGCAGCTTGGTTTCGTTGGATGGCTACACCTTC. This chain connects TRBV5-6 to TRBJ1-2; no clear D. From germline, CDR1 is SGHDT and CDR2 YYEEEE. The V gene lost 0 bases and the J gene lost 6 bases, with 9 bases spanning the gap. This CDR3 has 13 residues.

The rearrangement joins TRBV4-3 to TRBJ2-7; 9 bases match TRBD2. V gave up 1 base and J gave up 2 bases; unmatched junction bases: 6. Germline CDR1 and CDR2: LGHNA and YSLEER. This CDR3 spans 16 amino acids. In nucleotides, the CDR3 is TGCGCCAGCAGCCAAGTAACGGCTAGCGGGACCTACGAGCAGTACTTC. Protein sequence: CASSQVTASGTYEQYF.

V and J are TRBV7-8 and TRBJ2-2; D ambiguous. This CDR3 is built from 15 residues. CDR1 SGHVS and CDR2 FQNEAQ come from the germline V gene. V lost 5 bases and J 3 bases, leaving 13 bases between the germline ends. The CDR3 DNA reads TGTGCCAGCAGCCTGACACGGACCTACACCGGGGAGCTGTTTTTT. This sequence encodes CASSLTRTYTGELFF.

V gene TRBV5-1 combines with J gene TRBJ2-1; perhaps TRBD2 as D (5 bases). Germline CDR1 is SGHRS and CDR2 is YFSETQ. Trimming took off 4 bases at V and 8 bases at J, with 22 bases between the two ends. The CDR3 has 16 amino acids. CDR3 DNA sequence: TGCGCCAGCAGCCCCGGGGTGCGGGTCTTCGGTGATGAGCAGTTCTTC. Translation gives CASSPGVRVFGDEQFF. Together with reference TRBV5-1 and TRBJ2-1, the CDR3 gives the full variable domain: KAGVTQTPRYLIKTRGQQVTLSCSPISGHRSVSWYQQTPGQGLQFLFEYFSETQRNKGNFPGRFSGRQFSNSRSEMNVSTLELGDSALYLCASSPGVRVFGDEQFFGPGTRLTVL.

V gene TRBV27 combines with J gene TRBJ1-2; D ambiguous. Germline CDR1 reads MNHEY; CDR2 reads SMNVEV (reference sequence). CDR3 size: 13 residues. The V end was cut by 3 bases, the J end by 4 bases, with 9 bases between. The CDR3 coding sequence is TGTGCCAGCAGTTTCCCCGATGGCTATGGCTACACCTTC. It codes for CASSFPDGYGYTF.

As DNA, the CDR3 is TGTGCCAGCAGCTTAGGCCCCGGGACAGAGCTTACTGAAACCTATGGCTACACCTTC. It translates to CASSLGPGTELTETYGYTF. This chain links TRBV11-2 with TRBJ1-2; TRBD1 matches 7 bases. The germline V gene encodes CDR1 SGHAT and CDR2 FQNNGV. This CDR3 is 19 amino acids long. The V segment lost 1 base and the J segment 4 bases; nucleotides outside the gene matches: 18.

The chain is built from TRBV27 and TRBJ1-4; TRBD1 aligns across 8 bases. Unmatched junction bases numbered 9, after V lost 8 bases and J lost 7 bases. Per germline, CDR1 MNHEY and CDR2 SMNVEV (reference sequence). This CDR3 spans 14 amino acids. The CDR3 DNA reads as TGTGCCAGCTGTCACGGGCAGGGGGCTGAAAAACTGTTTTTT. This sequence encodes CASCHGQGAEKLFF.

The rearrangement links TRBV6-5 to TRBJ2-5, with 10 bases identical to TRBD2. This CDR3 has 15 residues. Trimming at V came to 6 bases and at J to 2 bases, leaving 6 bases not matched to a gene. CDR1 and CDR2 from the germline V gene are MNHEY and SVGAGI. The CDR3 is CASSLSGGSQETQYF. The CDR3 DNA reads as TGTGCCAGCAGCCTTAGCGGGGGGTCGCAAGAGACCCAGTACTTC.

The chain has TRBV6-5 and TRBJ2-7; 8 nucleotides line up with TRBD2. This CDR3 spans 14 amino acids. Germline CDR1 is MNHEY and CDR2 is SVGAGI. Trimming at V came to 6 bases and at J to 3 bases, leaving 7 bases not matched to a gene. The CDR3 DNA reads TGTGCCAGCAGGTCCCTAGCGGGCAACTACGAGCAGTACTTC. As protein: CASRSLAGNYEQYF.

V is TRBV5-6 and J is TRBJ1-2; perhaps TRBD1 as D (5 bases). The CDR3 length is 14 residues. Germline CDR1 and CDR2: SGHDT and YYEEEE. Trimming took 2 bases from V and 1 from J, leaving 9 bases between them. CDR3 nucleotides: TGTGCCAGCAGCTTCGGGACCGTTAACTATGGCTACACCTTC. Its translation: CASSFGTVNYGYTF.